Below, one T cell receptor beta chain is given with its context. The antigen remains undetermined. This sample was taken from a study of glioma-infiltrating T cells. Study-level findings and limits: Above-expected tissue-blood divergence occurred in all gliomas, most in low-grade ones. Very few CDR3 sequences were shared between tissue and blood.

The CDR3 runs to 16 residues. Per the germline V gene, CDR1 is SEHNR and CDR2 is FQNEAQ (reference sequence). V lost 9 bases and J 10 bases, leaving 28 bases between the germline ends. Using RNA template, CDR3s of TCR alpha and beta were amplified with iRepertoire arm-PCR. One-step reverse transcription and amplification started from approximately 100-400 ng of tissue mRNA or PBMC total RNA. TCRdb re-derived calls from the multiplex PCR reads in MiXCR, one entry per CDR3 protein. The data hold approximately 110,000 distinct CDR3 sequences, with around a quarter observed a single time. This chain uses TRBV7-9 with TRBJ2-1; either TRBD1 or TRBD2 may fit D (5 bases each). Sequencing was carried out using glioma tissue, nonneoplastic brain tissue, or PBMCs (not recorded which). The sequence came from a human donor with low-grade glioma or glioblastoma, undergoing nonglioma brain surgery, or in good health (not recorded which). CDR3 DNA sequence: TGTGCCAGTAGCCCTTTGGGGACCACCTTCTCCTACGAGCAGTTCTTC. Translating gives CASSPLGTTFSYEQFF. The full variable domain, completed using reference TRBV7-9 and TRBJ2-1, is DTGVSQNPRHKITKRGQNVTFRCDPISEHNRLYWYRQTLGQGPEFLTYFQNEAQLEKSRLLSDRFSAERPKGSFSTLEIQRTEQGDSAMYLCASSPLGTTFSYEQFFGPGTRLTVL.